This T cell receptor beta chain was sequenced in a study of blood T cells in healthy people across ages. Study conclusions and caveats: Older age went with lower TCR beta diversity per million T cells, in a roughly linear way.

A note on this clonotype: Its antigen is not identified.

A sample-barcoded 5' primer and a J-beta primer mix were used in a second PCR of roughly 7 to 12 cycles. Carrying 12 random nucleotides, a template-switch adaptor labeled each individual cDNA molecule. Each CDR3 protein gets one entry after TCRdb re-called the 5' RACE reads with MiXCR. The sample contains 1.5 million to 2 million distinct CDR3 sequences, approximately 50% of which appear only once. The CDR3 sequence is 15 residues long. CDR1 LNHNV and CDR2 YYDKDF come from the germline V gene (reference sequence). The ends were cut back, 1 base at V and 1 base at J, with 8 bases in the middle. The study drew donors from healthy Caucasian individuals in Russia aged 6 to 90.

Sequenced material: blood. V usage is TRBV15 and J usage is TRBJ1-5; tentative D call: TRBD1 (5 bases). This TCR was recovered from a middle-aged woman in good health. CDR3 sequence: CATSRVKGSNQPQHF. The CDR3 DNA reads TGTGCCACCAGCAGAGTAAAGGGGAGCAATCAGCCCCAGCATTTT.